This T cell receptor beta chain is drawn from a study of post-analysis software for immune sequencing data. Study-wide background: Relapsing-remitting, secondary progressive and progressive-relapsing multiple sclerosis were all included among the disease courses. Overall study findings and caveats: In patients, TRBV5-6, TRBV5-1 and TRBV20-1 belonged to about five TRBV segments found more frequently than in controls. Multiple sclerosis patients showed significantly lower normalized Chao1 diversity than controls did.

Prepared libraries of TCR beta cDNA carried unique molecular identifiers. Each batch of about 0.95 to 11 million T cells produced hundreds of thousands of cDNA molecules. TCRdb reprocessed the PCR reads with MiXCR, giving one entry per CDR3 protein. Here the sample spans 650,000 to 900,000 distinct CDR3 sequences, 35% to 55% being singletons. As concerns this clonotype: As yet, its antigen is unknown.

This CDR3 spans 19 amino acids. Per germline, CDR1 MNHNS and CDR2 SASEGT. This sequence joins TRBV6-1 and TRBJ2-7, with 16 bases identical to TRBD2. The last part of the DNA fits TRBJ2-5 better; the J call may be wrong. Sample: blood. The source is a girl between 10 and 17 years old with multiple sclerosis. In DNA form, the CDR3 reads TGTGCCAGCAGCCACCCAGTGGGACTAGCGGGAGGGCCTGAAGAGACCCAGTACTTC. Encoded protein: CASSHPVGLAGGPEETQYF.